The next 32 T cell receptor beta chains were all read from a single sample in a study of vaccination effects on CD4 cells after COVID-19. ViraFEST used viral peptide pools to expand antigen-specific CD4+ T cells before sequencing. With about ten days of culture completed, CD4+ T cells were isolated. The data were produced by immunoSEQ multiplex PCR, yet TCRdb's version contains in-frame clones alone and is incomplete. The data contain 30,000 to 35,000 clones, 55% to 75% of them seen just once; the ten biggest clones take up around 30%. Their antigens are not known. Sequences were derived from CD4+ T cells from PBMCs cultured with HCoV-229E spike peptides, sampled before COVID-19 vaccination. These receptors were collected from a human donor who received a COVID-19 vaccine.

The chain uses TRBV18 and TRBJ2-2; possibly TRBD1 for D (5 bases). Germline V gene sequence: CDR1 KGHSH, CDR2 LQKENI. With 5 bases removed from V and 6 bases from J, the gap between germline ends came to 13 bases. This CDR3 is 14 amino acids long. The CDR3 protein is CASSSQGSAGELFF. The CDR3 nucleotides read TGTGCCAGCTCATCCCAGGGATCGGCCGGGGAGCTGTTTTTT.

The chain combines TRBV30 with TRBJ1-1, with D hard to call. The V end was cut by 3 bases, the J end by 1 base, with 9 bases between. Germline V lookup: CDR1 GTSNPN, CDR2 SVGIG (reference sequence). The CDR3 covers 13 residues. In DNA, the CDR3 is TGTGCCTGGAGCAACCTTCGGAACACTGAAGCTTTCTTT. Translating it yields CAWSNLRNTEAFF.

The V gene is TRBV24-1, the J gene TRBJ2-1; D is unresolved. The germline gives CDR1 KGHDR, CDR2 SFDVKD. CDR3 length: 14 amino acids. Trimming cost V 4 bases and J 2 bases, with 8 bases left between them. The CDR3 loop reads CATSEEGPYNEQFF. The CDR3 region has the DNA TGTGCCACCAGTGAAGAAGGTCCCTACAATGAGCAGTTCTTC.

The chain couples TRBV25-1 to TRBJ2-7; 14 bases line up with TRBD2. Germline CDR1 and CDR2: MGHDK and SYGVNS. This CDR3 is 18 amino acids long. The V gene end was trimmed by 6 bases and the J gene end by 5 bases; junction bases not matched to a gene: 15. The CDR3 DNA reads TGTGCCAGCAGGGCCCCCGGGACTAGCGGGGGCCTACCCCACGAGCAGTACTTC. Encoded protein: CASRAPGTSGGLPHEQYF.

The chain is built from TRBV25-1 and TRBJ2-4, with D unresolved. The germline gives CDR1 MGHDK, CDR2 SYGVNS. The ends were cut back, 2 bases at V and 9 bases at J, with 5 bases in the middle. The CDR3 runs 11 residues. CDR3 residues: CASSEGGIQYF. CDR3 DNA sequence: TGTGCCAGCAGTGAAGGCGGCATTCAGTACTTC.

This clone is hyperexpanded in the sample. The chain recombines TRBV19 with TRBJ2-2; 10 bases are a match to TRBD1. The CDR3 runs 15 residues. Germline V gene sequence: CDR1 LNHDA, CDR2 SQIVND (reference sequence). J was trimmed by 4 bases and V by 7 bases; bases with no gene match: 6. The DNA for the CDR3 is TGTGCCAGTACCACCGGGACAGGGGTCACCGGGGAGCTGTTTTTT. The encoded protein is CASTTGTGVTGELFF.

V and J are TRBV28 and TRBJ2-7; 9 bases line up with TRBD2. Trimming removed 3 bases from V and 2 bases from J; junction bases left unmatched: 11. Germline assignment: CDR1 MDHEN and CDR2 SYDVKM. The CDR3 has 17 residues. The CDR3 is CASSFLLAGNQPYEQYF. CDR3 nucleotide sequence: TGTGCCAGCAGTTTTCTCCTAGCGGGAAACCAGCCCTACGAGCAGTACTTC.

CDR3 loop: CASSVGLVDEQFF. DNA of the CDR3: TGTGCCAGTAGTGTGGGACTAGTGGATGAGCAGTTCTTC. The chain links TRBV19 to TRBJ2-1; 8 bases match TRBD2. The germline V gene has CDR1 LNHDA and CDR2 SQIVND (reference sequence). V shed 5 bases, J shed 8 bases, and the junction held 5 bases outside the gene matches. The length of the CDR3 is 13 residues.

The chain recombines TRBV12-3 or TRBV12-4 with TRBJ2-1; 11 bases are shared with TRBD2. The CDR3 sequence is 13 residues long. V lost 7 bases to trimming and J lost 8 bases; unmatched junction nucleotides: 4. CDR3 nucleotides: TGTGCCAGCAACTTACTAGCGGGAGATGAGCAGTTCTTC. Translating it yields CASNLLAGDEQFF.

This clone has more than one count but fewer than ten. The chain is built from TRBV11-2 and TRBJ1-2, with a weak D call TRBD1 (5 bases). The V and J ends lost 4 bases and 1 base respectively, with 10 bases between them. The CDR3 is made up of 14 amino acids. Germline lookup yields CDR1 SGHAT and CDR2 FQNNGV. The CDR3 DNA reads TGTGCCAGCAGCTCCACGGGGGATAACTATGGCTACACCTTC. It encodes CASSSTGDNYGYTF.

The V call is TRBV29-1, the J call TRBJ1-1; D unclear. CDR3 length: 10 amino acids. The germline CDR1 and CDR2 sequences are SQVTM and ANQGSEA. V was clipped by 4 bases and J by 3 bases, with 3 bases between them. The chain's CDR3 is CSVADTEAFF. Here the CDR3 DNA reads TGCAGCGTTGCAGACACTGAAGCTTTCTTT. The entire variable domain, with the rest obtained from reference TRBV29-1 and TRBJ1-1, is as follows: SAVISQKPSRDICQRGTSLTIQCQVDSQVTMMFWYRQQPGQSLTLIATANQGSEATYESGFVIDKFPISRPNLTFSTLTVSNMSPEDSSIYLCSVADTEAFFGQGTRLTVV.

V is TRBV10-3 and J is TRBJ1-4; a weak D match, TRBD1 (6 bases). The length of the CDR3 is 12 residues. CDR1 is ENHRY, CDR2 SYGVKD, per germline. V lost 3 bases and J lost 8, with 7 bases in between. The CDR3 coding sequence is TGTGCCATCAGTGATACAGGGGAAAAACTGTTTTTT. Its translation: CAISDTGEKLFF.

V and J are TRBV6-2 or TRBV6-3 and TRBJ2-6; 8 bases fit TRBD1. V was pared by 2 bases and J by 0 bases, with 12 bases of the junction left unmatched. This CDR3 is 20 amino acids long. Germline V gene sequence: CDR1 MNHEY, CDR2 SVGEGT. The CDR3 loop reads CASSYPKGTGAFSGANVLTF. The CDR3 nucleotides are TGTGCCAGCAGTTACCCCAAAGGGACAGGCGCTTTCTCTGGGGCCAACGTCCTGACTTTC.

As DNA, the CDR3 is TGTGCCAGTAGTAGGGTATACGGGGAGCTGTTTTTT. This translates into CASSRVYGELFF. The chain has TRBV19 and TRBJ2-2; no definite D call. From germline, CDR1 is LNHDA and CDR2 SQIVND (reference sequence). V was clipped by 4 bases and J by 7 bases, with 7 bases between them. This CDR3 is built from 12 residues.

The chain combines TRBV29-1 with TRBJ2-3, with 9 bases identical to TRBD2. V was pared by 6 bases and J by 6 bases, with 13 bases of the junction left unmatched. Germline values: CDR1 SQVTM, CDR2 ANQGSEA. The CDR3 runs to 15 residues. Here the CDR3 reads CSVPGGGRAPDTQYF. The CDR3 DNA reads TGCAGCGTCCCGGGCGGCGGGAGGGCCCCGGATACGCAGTATTTT.

The CDR3 DNA sequence: TGTGCCAGCAGGCGACAGGGGGTGAACACCGGGGAGCTGTTTTTT. Encoded protein: CASRRQGVNTGELFF. This rearrangement joins TRBV25-1 to TRBJ2-2, with TRBD1 matching over 9 bases. Germline V gene sequence: CDR1 MGHDK, CDR2 SYGVNS. The CDR3 consists of 15 residues. V dropped 6 bases and J dropped 1; count of bases not matched to a gene: 3.

This chain links TRBV30 with TRBJ1-6, with 7 bases that match TRBD1. After removal of 4 bases from V and 4 bases from J, the junction contained 10 bases not matched to a gene. The CDR3 has 16 residues. Germline loops: CDR1 GTSNPN, CDR2 SVGIG (reference sequence). CDR3 in amino acids: CAWTTGTVRYNSPLHF. The CDR3 nucleotides are TGTGCCTGGACTACTGGGACAGTCAGATATAATTCACCCCTCCACTTT.

The chain combines TRBV2 with TRBJ2-1; tentatively, D is TRBD2 (5 bases). CDR3 length: 15 amino acids. V lost 3 bases and J 0 bases, leaving 9 bases between the germline ends. The germline CDR1 and CDR2 sequences are SNHLY and FYNNEI. Here the CDR3 reads CASSERASSYNEQFF. In DNA, the CDR3 is TGTGCCAGCAGTGAGAGGGCCTCCTCCTACAATGAGCAGTTCTTC.

CDR3 sequence: CASSEATGDTEAFF. DNA of the CDR3: TGTGCCAGCAGTGAAGCGACGGGAGACACTGAAGCTTTCTTT. The chain carries TRBV6-1 and TRBJ1-1; D is ambiguous. Germline lookup yields CDR1 MNHNS and CDR2 SASEGT. V lost 0 bases and J lost 3, with 8 bases in between. CDR3 size: 14 residues.

The chain has TRBV2 and TRBJ2-1; D ambiguous. Trimming took 4 bases from V and 2 from J, leaving 12 bases between them. Germline V gene lookup returns CDR1 SNHLY and CDR2 FYNNEI. The CDR3 has 15 residues. DNA of the CDR3: TGTGCCAGCAGTGTAAGCCCGAACCCCTACAATGAGCAGTTCTTC. This sequence encodes CASSVSPNPYNEQFF. The variable domain in full, with the rest retrieved from reference TRBV2 and TRBJ2-1, is EPEVTQTPSHQVTQMGQEVILRCVPISNHLYFYWYRQILGQKVEFLVSFYNNEISEKSEIFDDQFSVERPDGSNFTLKIRSTKLEDSAMYFCASSVSPNPYNEQFFGPGTRLTVL.

This chain uses TRBV9 with TRBJ2-7; TRBD1 matches 7 bases. The CDR3 sequence is 15 residues long. Germline trimming cut 0 bases from V and 0 bases from J; bases unmatched to any gene: 3. CDR1 is SGDLS and CDR2 is YYNGEE in the germline V gene. The CDR3 DNA is TGTGCCAGCAGCGTAGGACAGGGAGCCTCCTACGAGCAGTACTTC. Protein: CASSVGQGASYEQYF.

This clone was recorded once. The rearrangement uses TRBV18 and TRBJ1-1, with a weak D call TRBD1 (5 bases). The CDR3 loop spans 14 amino acids. Deletions cut 2 bases from V and 7 bases from J, with 14 bases between. Germline V gene sequence: CDR1 KGHSH, CDR2 LQKENI. The CDR3 region is CASSPGTGLGEAFF. For the CDR3, the DNA is TGTGCCAGCTCACCAGGGACGGGGCTCGGTGAAGCTTTCTTT.

The rearrangement links TRBV9 to TRBJ1-2; 11 bases are a match to TRBD1. Per the germline V gene, CDR1 is SGDLS and CDR2 is YYNGEE. The CDR3 is 15 amino acids. The junction had 2 bases not matched to a gene; V was cut back by 0 bases and J by 4 bases. CDR3: CASSVEGQGVYGYTF. DNA for the CDR3: TGTGCCAGCAGCGTAGAGGGACAGGGGGTCTATGGCTACACCTTC.

In nucleotides, the CDR3 is TGCGCCAGCAGCTTGGGCGGACAGCTAAACACTGAAGCTTTCTTT. Its translation is CASSLGGQLNTEAFF. The chain employs TRBV5-1 and TRBJ1-1, with TRBD1 as a possible D gene (6 bases). The CDR3 sequence is 15 residues long. Between the trimmed V and J ends, which lost 0 bases and 2 bases, there was a span of 11 bases. The germline gives CDR1 SGHRS, CDR2 YFSETQ. Full variable domain (remainder filled in from reference TRBV5-1 and TRBJ1-1): KAGVTQTPRYLIKTRGQQVTLSCSPISGHRSVSWYQQTPGQGLQFLFEYFSETQRNKGNFPGRFSGRQFSNSRSEMNVSTLELGDSALYLCASSLGGQLNTEAFFGQGTRLTVV.

V usage is TRBV20-1 and J usage is TRBJ2-7, with D tentatively TRBD2 (5 bases). The V end lost 4 bases, the J end lost 7 bases, and 11 bases lay between the germline ends. The CDR3 covers 11 residues. The germline CDR1 and CDR2 sequences are DFQATT and SNEGSKA (reference sequence). CDR3 in DNA: TGCAGTGCTACCCAGCGGCAAGAGCAGTACTTC. Amino acids: CSATQRQEQYF.

This CDR3 reads CASTTGGSDTDTQYF. For the CDR3, the DNA is TGTGCCAGCACCACAGGGGGAAGCGACACAGATACGCAGTATTTT. The chain has TRBV7-9 and TRBJ2-3; TRBD1 agrees at 8 bases. The CDR3 is 15 residues long. Germline values: CDR1 SEHNR, CDR2 FQNEAQ (reference sequence). V shed 7 bases, J shed 2 bases, and the junction held 8 bases outside the gene matches.

CDR3 residues: CAWSDRAEGSRGQYF. As DNA, the CDR3 is TGTGCCTGGAGTGATAGGGCGGAGGGGTCCCGCGGGCAGTACTTC. The rearrangement links TRBV30 to TRBJ2-7, with D possibly matching TRBD2 (6 bases). Trimming took 1 base from V and 9 from J, leaving 22 bases between them. Germline lookup yields CDR1 GTSNPN and CDR2 SVGIG (reference sequence). This CDR3 has 15 amino acids.

V is TRBV16 and J is TRBJ2-5; TRBD1 is a possible D gene (6 bases). This CDR3 region has 14 residues. Trimming removed 3 bases at V and 1 base at J, with 9 bases between. Per the germline V gene, CDR1 is KGHSY and CDR2 is FQNENV. CDR3 region: CASSQTGVQETQYF. The CDR3 DNA reads as TGTGCCAGCAGCCAGACAGGCGTCCAAGAGACCCAGTACTTC.

The chain recombines TRBV7-2 with TRBJ2-3; 7 bases map to TRBD2. This CDR3 is 14 amino acids long. Trimming at V came to 5 bases and at J to 9 bases, leaving 11 bases not matched to a gene. The germline V gene has CDR1 SGHTA and CDR2 FQGNSA. The CDR3 coding sequence is TGTGCCAGCAGCAATATTGGGGGGAGGGCCACGCAGTATTTT. Amino acid sequence: CASSNIGGRATQYF.

The rearrangement links TRBV5-1 to TRBJ2-7; 10 bases align to TRBD2. Unmatched junction bases numbered 13, after V lost 1 base and J lost 6 bases. The CDR3 has 17 residues. The germline V gene has CDR1 SGHRS and CDR2 YFSETQ. In DNA, the CDR3 is TGCGCCAGCAGCTTGCTAGCGGGAGCGTCCGGGGGAGCCGAGCAGTACTTC. Amino acid sequence: CASSLLAGASGGAEQYF.

The rearrangement uses TRBV6-5 and TRBJ2-1, with D tentatively TRBD2 (6 bases). Trimming stripped 0 bases from V and 8 bases from J, with 14 bases between. There are 15 residues in the CDR3. Germline V CDR1 and CDR2: MNHEY, SVGAGI. CDR3 sequence reads: CASSYSYGTAHEQFF. The CDR3 DNA reads TGTGCCAGCAGTTACTCGTATGGGACTGCGCATGAGCAGTTCTTC.

The sample holds one count of this clone. This chain links TRBV20-1 with TRBJ1-2; D unclear. Germline CDR1 and CDR2: DFQATT and SNEGSKA (reference sequence). Trimming took off 3 bases at V and 2 bases at J, with 7 bases between the two ends. The length of the CDR3 is 12 residues. CDR3 bases: TGCAGTGCTAGTACAAGCAACTATGGCTACACCTTC. Protein: CSASTSNYGYTF.